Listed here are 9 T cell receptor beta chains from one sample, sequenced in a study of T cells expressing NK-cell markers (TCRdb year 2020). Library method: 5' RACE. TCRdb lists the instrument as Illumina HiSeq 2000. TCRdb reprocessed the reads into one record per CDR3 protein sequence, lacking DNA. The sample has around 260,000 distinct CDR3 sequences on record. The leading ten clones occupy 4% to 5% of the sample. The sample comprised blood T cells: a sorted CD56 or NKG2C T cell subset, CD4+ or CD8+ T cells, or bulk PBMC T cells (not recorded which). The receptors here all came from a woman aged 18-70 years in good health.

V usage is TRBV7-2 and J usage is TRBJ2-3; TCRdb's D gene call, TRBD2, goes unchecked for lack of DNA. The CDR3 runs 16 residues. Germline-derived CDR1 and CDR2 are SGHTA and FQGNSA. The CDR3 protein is CASSLVGGSTADTQYF. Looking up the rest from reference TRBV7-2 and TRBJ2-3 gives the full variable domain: GAGVSQSPSNKVTEKGKDVELRCDPISGHTALYWYRQSLGQGLEFLIYFQGNSAPDKSGLPSDRFSAERTGGSVSTLTIQRTQQEDSAVYLCASSLVGGSTADTQYFGPGTRLTVL.

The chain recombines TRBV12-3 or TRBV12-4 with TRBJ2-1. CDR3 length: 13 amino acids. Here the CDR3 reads CATRALSYNEQFF.

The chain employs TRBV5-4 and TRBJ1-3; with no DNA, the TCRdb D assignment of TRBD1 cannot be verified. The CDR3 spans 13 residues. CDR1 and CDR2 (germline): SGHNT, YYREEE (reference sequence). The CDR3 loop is CASSSQGGDTIYF. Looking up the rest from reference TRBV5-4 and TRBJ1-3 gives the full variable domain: ETGVTQSPTHLIKTRGQQVTLRCSSQSGHNTVSWYQQALGQGPQFIFQYYREEENGRGNFPPRFSGLQFPNYSSELNVNALELDDSALYLCASSSQGGDTIYFGEGSWLTVV.

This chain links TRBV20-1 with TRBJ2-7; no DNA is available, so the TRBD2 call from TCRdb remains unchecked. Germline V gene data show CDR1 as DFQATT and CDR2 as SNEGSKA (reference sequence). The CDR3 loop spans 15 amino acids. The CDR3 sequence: CSARSGLAGTYEQYF.

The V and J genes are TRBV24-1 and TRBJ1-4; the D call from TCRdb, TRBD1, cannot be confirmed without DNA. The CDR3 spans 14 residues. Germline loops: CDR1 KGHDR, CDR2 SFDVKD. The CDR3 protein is CATSRGSTNEKLFF.

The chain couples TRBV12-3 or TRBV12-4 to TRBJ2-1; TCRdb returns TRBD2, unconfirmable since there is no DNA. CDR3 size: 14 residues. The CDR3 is CASTHSGSYNEQFF.

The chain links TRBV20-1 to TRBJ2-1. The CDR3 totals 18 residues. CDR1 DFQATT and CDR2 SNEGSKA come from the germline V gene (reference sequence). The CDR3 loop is CSARDVFRGGSSYNEQFF.

This CDR3 is CASSPGRSSGELFF. The chain recombines TRBV7-2 with TRBJ2-2; without DNA, the TCRdb call of TRBD1 cannot be checked. The CDR3 spans 14 residues. Germline values: CDR1 SGHTA, CDR2 FQGNSA. Full variable domain (rest looked up from reference TRBV7-2 and TRBJ2-2): GAGVSQSPSNKVTEKGKDVELRCDPISGHTALYWYRQSLGQGLEFLIYFQGNSAPDKSGLPSDRFSAERTGGSVSTLTIQRTQQEDSAVYLCASSPGRSSGELFFGEGSRLTVL.

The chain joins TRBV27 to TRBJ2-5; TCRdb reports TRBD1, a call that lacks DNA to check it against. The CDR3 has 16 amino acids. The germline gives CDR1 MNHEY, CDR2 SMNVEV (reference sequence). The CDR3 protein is CASSSVSGRGVLTQYF.